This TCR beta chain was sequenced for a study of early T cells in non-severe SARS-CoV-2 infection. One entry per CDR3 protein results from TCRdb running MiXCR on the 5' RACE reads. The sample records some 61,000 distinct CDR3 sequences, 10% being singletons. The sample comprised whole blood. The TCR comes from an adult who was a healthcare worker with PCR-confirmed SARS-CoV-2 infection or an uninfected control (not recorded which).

The CDR3 coding sequence is TGTGCCAGCAGAAGGGGGGGAGGAAACAATCAGCCCCAGCATTTT. Translating it yields CASRRGGGNNQPQHF. The chain links TRBV27 to TRBJ1-5; the D gene is possibly TRBD1 (6 bases). The CDR3 covers 15 residues. The germline V gene encodes CDR1 MNHEY and CDR2 SMNVEV (reference sequence). V lost 6 bases and J 3 bases, leaving 15 bases between the germline ends.